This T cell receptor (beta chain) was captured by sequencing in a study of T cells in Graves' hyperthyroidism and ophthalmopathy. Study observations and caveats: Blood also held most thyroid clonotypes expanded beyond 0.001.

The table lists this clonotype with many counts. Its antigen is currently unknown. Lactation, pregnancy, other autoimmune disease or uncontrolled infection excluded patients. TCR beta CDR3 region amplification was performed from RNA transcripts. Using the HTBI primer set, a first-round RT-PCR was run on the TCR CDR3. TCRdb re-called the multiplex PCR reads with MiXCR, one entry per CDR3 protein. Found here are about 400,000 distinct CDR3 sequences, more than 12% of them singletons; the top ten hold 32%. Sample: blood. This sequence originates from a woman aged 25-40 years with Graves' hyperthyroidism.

CDR3 coding DNA: TGTGCCACCAGTGATACAGGGACAGGGCCAAGCTCCTACAATGAGCAGTTCTTC. It encodes CATSDTGTGPSSYNEQFF. The rearrangement links TRBV24-1 to TRBJ2-1; the match to TRBD1 covers 9 bases. The trim removed 3 bases at V and 0 bases at J, leaving 8 bases unmatched. The CDR3 runs 18 residues. Germline values: CDR1 KGHDR, CDR2 SFDVKD.